Below are 20 T cell receptor beta chains sequenced from a single sample in a study of blood T cell repertoires in COVID-19. Assay: immunoSEQ multiplex PCR; the TCRdb copy retains only in-frame clones and omits some. The sample includes over 50,000 clones, 85% seen only once; the top ten take 10%. The material sequenced was peripheral blood. The receptors originated from a human donor in a cohort sampled during active COVID-19.

The chain carries TRBV5-4 and TRBJ2-5, with 9 bases aligning to TRBD1. The germline V gene encodes CDR1 SGHNT and CDR2 YYREEE (reference sequence). Unmatched junction bases numbered 12, after V lost 4 bases and J lost 5 bases. There are 16 residues in the CDR3. The CDR3, as DNA: TGTGCCAGCAGCAGTAAACGGGACAGGGTCTCGGAGACCCAGTACTTC. Protein product: CASSSKRDRVSETQYF.

This rearrangement joins TRBV27 to TRBJ2-7; a weak D match, TRBD1 (5 bases). The germline gives CDR1 MNHEY, CDR2 SMNVEV (reference sequence). This CDR3 is 12 amino acids long. Trimming left V 5 bases short and J 8 bases short, with 13 bases between. Written as DNA, the CDR3 is TGTGCCAGCAGTGCGCCCGACAGTCAGCAGTACTTC. Protein product: CASSAPDSQQYF.

This sequence joins TRBV7-2 and TRBJ1-2, with D maybe TRBD1 (5 bases). Trimming took 1 base from V and 4 from J, leaving 13 bases between them. This CDR3 has 15 amino acids. The germline gives CDR1 SGHTA, CDR2 FQGNSA. As DNA, the CDR3 is TGTGCCAGCAGCTTAGTCGAACAGGTCGGCTATGGCTACACCTTC. Protein product: CASSLVEQVGYGYTF.

The rearrangement uses TRBV3-1 (or the pseudogene TRBV3-2) and TRBJ2-3, with D possibly being TRBD2 (6 bases). From germline, CDR1 is LGHDT and CDR2 YNNKEL (reference sequence). Trimming removed 5 bases at V and 3 bases at J, with 15 bases between. This CDR3 has 15 amino acids. CDR3 amino acids: CASSAASDETDTQYF. The CDR3 DNA reads TGTGCCAGCAGCGCAGCTAGCGATGAGACAGATACGCAGTATTTT.

The sample holds one count of this clone. The chain recombines TRBV5-4 with TRBJ1-4; D ambiguous. From germline, CDR1 is SGHNT and CDR2 YYREEE (reference sequence). This CDR3 spans 16 amino acids. V was shortened by 4 bases and J by 3 bases, with 16 bases between the two germline ends. CDR3 coding DNA: TGTGCCAGCAGCCCTGGTGTGGGCGCTGCTAATGAAAAACTGTTTTTT. Amino acids: CASSPGVGAANEKLFF. Full variable domain (remainder filled in from reference TRBV5-4 and TRBJ1-4): ETGVTQSPTHLIKTRGQQVTLRCSSQSGHNTVSWYQQALGQGPQFIFQYYREEENGRGNFPPRFSGLQFPNYSSELNVNALELDDSALYLCASSPGVGAANEKLFFGSGTQLSVL.

The rearrangement joins TRBV15 to TRBJ2-3; 7 nucleotides align to TRBD2. Trimming took 1 base from V and 1 from J; bases not matched to a gene: 5. Germline values: CDR1 LNHNV, CDR2 YYDKDF (reference sequence). CDR3 length equals 16 residues. The CDR3 sequence: CATSRVASGRTDTQYF. The CDR3 bases are TGTGCCACCAGCAGAGTGGCTAGCGGACGCACAGATACGCAGTATTTT.

The rearrangement uses TRBV7-8 and TRBJ1-5, with D tentatively TRBD1 (5 bases). V was clipped by 1 base and J by 7 bases, with 11 bases between them. Germline lookup yields CDR1 SGHVS and CDR2 FQNEAQ. The CDR3 covers 14 residues. The CDR3 coding sequence is TGTGCCAGCAGCTTAGGGGGGGGTGGCCAGCCCCAGCATTTT. Translated, it gives CASSLGGGGQPQHF.

V and J are TRBV28 and TRBJ2-4; the D gene is possibly TRBD2 (6 bases). Trimming pared 4 bases from V and 0 bases from J, leaving 25 bases between. There are 20 residues in the CDR3. Germline CDR1 reads MDHEN; CDR2 reads SYDVKM. In DNA, the CDR3 is TGTGCCAGCAGTTCCCCATTCGGGGGAGTCCCTAAACTAGCCAAAAACATTCAGTACTTC. Its translation is CASSSPFGGVPKLAKNIQYF.

The V gene is TRBV27, the J gene TRBJ2-6, with D unclear. The germline V and J ends were trimmed by 2 bases and 0 bases, with 14 bases remaining between them. The CDR3 sequence is 18 residues long. Germline CDR1 reads MNHEY; CDR2 reads SMNVEV (reference sequence). DNA of the CDR3: TGTGCCAGCAGTTTAATGAGGTCGCGGAGCTCTGGGGCCAACGTCCTGACTTTC. As protein: CASSLMRSRSSGANVLTF. The full variable domain, with the rest looked up from reference TRBV27 and TRBJ2-6, is EAQVTQNPRYLITVTGKKLTVTCSQNMNHEYMSWYRQDPGLGLRQIYYSMNVEVTDKGDVPEGYKVSRKEKRNFPLILESPSPNQTSLYFCASSLMRSRSSGANVLTFGAGSRLTVL.

This chain joins TRBV19 and TRBJ2-7, with TRBD1 matching 7 bases. This CDR3 is built from 14 residues. In germline, CDR1 is LNHDA, CDR2 SQIVND (reference sequence). The V gene end was trimmed by 4 bases and the J gene end by 5 bases; junction bases not matched to a gene: 8. As DNA, the CDR3 is TGTGCCAGTAGTACGACGACAGGGTGGAACGAGCAGTACTTC. Translation gives CASSTTTGWNEQYF.

The gene calls are TRBV4-2 and TRBJ1-5; D is perhaps TRBD1 (6 bases). Trimming stripped 0 bases from V and 6 bases from J, with 15 bases between. This CDR3 has 16 residues. Germline V CDR1 and CDR2: LGHNA, YNFKEQ. CDR3 loop: CASSQEAQGKGQPQHF. The DNA for the CDR3 is TGTGCCAGCAGCCAAGAAGCACAGGGTAAGGGTCAGCCCCAGCATTTT.

The chain joins TRBV7-9 to TRBJ2-2, with TRBD2 matching over 7 bases. Germline V gene data show CDR1 as SEHNR and CDR2 as FQNEAQ (reference sequence). The CDR3 has 16 residues. J gave up 3 bases and V 1 base, and 5 bases lay outside the gene matches. This chain's CDR3 is CASSLGSSGYTGELFF. CDR3 DNA sequence: TGTGCCAGCAGCTTAGGCTCTAGCGGATACACCGGGGAGCTGTTTTTT.

The chain carries TRBV3-1 (or the pseudogene TRBV3-2) and TRBJ1-2, with D possibly TRBD1 on 6 matching bases. The germline gives CDR1 LGHDT, CDR2 YNNKEL (reference sequence). This CDR3 region has 13 residues. Trimming took off 6 bases at V and 5 bases at J, with 13 bases between the two ends. The CDR3 here is CASSRAGEYGYTF. The CDR3 DNA is TGTGCCAGCAGTCGCGCAGGGGAATATGGCTACACCTTC.

The chain combines TRBV18 with TRBJ2-2, with a possible D match to TRBD1 (6 bases). In germline, CDR1 is KGHSH, CDR2 LQKENI. The CDR3 sequence is 16 residues long. V lost 3 bases and J 0 bases, leaving 11 bases between the germline ends. The CDR3 protein is CASSPWTVTNTGELFF. DNA of the CDR3: TGTGCCAGCTCACCCTGGACAGTCACGAACACCGGGGAGCTGTTTTTT. The full variable domain, with the rest looked up from reference TRBV18 and TRBJ2-2, is NAGVMQNPRHLVRRRGQEARLRCSPMKGHSHVYWYRQLPEEGLKFMVYLQKENIIDESGMPKERFSAEFPKEGPSILRIQQVVRGDSAAYFCASSPWTVTNTGELFFGEGSRLTVL.

The chain employs TRBV11-2 and TRBJ1-4; 7 bases align to TRBD1. After removal of 6 bases from V and 4 bases from J, the junction contained 5 bases not matched to a gene. The CDR3 extends over 14 amino acids. The V gene's germline CDR1 is SGHAT and CDR2 FQNNGV. In nucleotides, the CDR3 is TGTGCCAGCAGGAGGGGGCCGGGTAATGAAAAACTGTTTTTT. Translated: CASRRGPGNEKLFF.

This rearrangement joins TRBV28 to TRBJ1-2; TRBD1 matches at 8 bases. Germline loops: CDR1 MDHEN, CDR2 SYDVKM. The CDR3 runs 15 residues. Unmatched junction bases numbered 11, after V lost 5 bases and J lost 6 bases. CDR3 coding DNA: TGTGCCAGCAGTGCGACGGACAGGGTCTCAAATGGCTACACCTTC. Protein: CASSATDRVSNGYTF.

This chain connects TRBV9 to TRBJ2-7, with D maybe TRBD1 (5 bases). Germline CDR1 reads SGDLS; CDR2 reads YYNGEE. The CDR3 is 15 residues long. Trimming left V 3 bases short and J 0 bases short, with 13 bases between. The CDR3 DNA reads TGTGCCAGCAGCGGCTCGGCAGGGATCTCCTACGAGCAGTACTTC. Translating it yields CASSGSAGISYEQYF.

The rearrangement joins TRBV28 to TRBJ1-6, with D unresolved. This CDR3 has 15 amino acids. Trimming pared 3 bases from V and 9 bases from J, leaving 15 bases between. Germline-derived CDR1 and CDR2 are MDHEN and SYDVKM. CDR3 residues: CASSFTGDRGSPLHF. The CDR3 nucleotides are TGTGCCAGCAGTTTTACCGGGGATCGTGGTTCACCCCTCCACTTT.

The rearrangement links TRBV18 to TRBJ1-3; D is ambiguous. This CDR3 region has 16 residues. Germline V gives CDR1 KGHSH, CDR2 LQKENI. Trimming left V 5 bases short and J 4 bases short, with 18 bases between. CDR3: CASSAGTRGLGNTIYF. The CDR3 region has the DNA TGTGCCAGCTCAGCCGGAACTCGAGGCTTGGGAAACACCATATATTTT.

This rearrangement joins TRBV5-1 to TRBJ1-1; 9 bases are a match to TRBD1. The CDR3 is 15 residues long. J was trimmed by 4 bases and V by 0 bases; bases with no gene match: 4. The germline CDR1 and CDR2 sequences are SGHRS and YFSETQ. The CDR3 nucleotides read TGCGCCAGCAGCTTGGGGGACAGGGCAGGCACTGAAGCTTTCTTT. Amino acid sequence: CASSLGDRAGTEAFF.